The entry that follows covers one T cell receptor (beta chain) sequence. The table lists this clonotype with many counts. What antigen it recognizes has not been identified. No much larger clonotype is one base removed from it; base qualities were not supplied. The intended sense of this specimen's time point label: newly diagnosed GD, antithyroid drugs for less than 3 months. For both TCR sequencing and RNA sequencing, RNA was extracted from PBMCs in TRIzol. The diagnosis of Graves' disease was made according to American Thyroid Association guidelines. Patients for the study were recruited at an endocrinology department in Xi'an, China. From each patient, approximately 9.9 milliliters of peripheral blood was collected into an EDTA anticoagulant tube. Ficoll Paque Plus density gradient separation was used to isolate PBMCs, and no further T cell sorting was performed. An Agilent 2100 Bioanalyzer and agarose gel were used to check RNA quality, while a NanoDrop 2000 measured RNA concentration.

The entry originates in a study of regulatory T cells in long-lasting Graves disease (dated by TCRdb to the early 2020s). Context from the whole study: Patients with newly diagnosed Graves' disease had been on antithyroid drugs for under 3 months. A total of about 35 samples underwent TCR sequencing, from roughly 13 patients with persistent Graves' disease and around 20 patients with newly diagnosed Graves' disease. Peripheral blood TCR sequencing and RNA sequencing compared persistent Graves' disease patients with newly diagnosed Graves' disease patients. The study was conducted in China and was registered as a clinical trial. On the study overall, not on this receptor specifically: Compared with newly diagnosed patients, persistent Graves' disease patients had lower TCR Shannon entropy and fewer highly expanded clones, which suggests clonal expansion. Sequencing and analysis were limited to the TCR beta chain. More public clonotypes were shared among persistent patients (about 2,800) than among newly diagnosed patients (966). TRBV28, TRBJ1-2 and TRBJ2-5 were preferentially used in persistent disease, while TRBV20-1 and TRBJ2-1 were favored in newly diagnosed disease. The authors acknowledged the small sample size as a limitation that may reduce accuracy. Only peripheral blood was studied, because thyroid tissue, the primary lesion, was inaccessible.

Preparation of the library involved multiplex PCR. TCRdb records Illumina HiSeq 4000 as the sequencer. TCR beta libraries were built with iRepertoire HTBI primers and Arm-PCR amplification of CDR3 regions. PCR products were gel purified before sequencing. Regarding the original processing steps: Gene usage analysis of CDR3 amino acid clonotypes relied on the approximately 60 TRBV and 12 to 15 TRBJ segments identified across samples. COPE and FqMerger were used to merge the filtered high-quality paired reads into contigs. BLAST was used to align contigs to the IMGT TRBV, TRBD and TRBJ reference genes, and CDR3 was defined following IMGT. Any clonotype with a frequency above 0.1% was classified as a highly expanded clone. Shannon entropy served as the measure of repertoire diversity, while the Gini coefficient captured V-J evenness. Public clonotypes were defined as clonotypes shared by more than one individual. Using fastp at Q25 and MiXCR, TCRdb reprocessed the public reads and kept productive beta chains. Every distinct CDR3 protein forms one entry, paired with its most common genes and DNA. Clone size and V and J calls follow TCRdb, not the original study. Here the sample has approximately 540,000 distinct CDR3 sequences; around 12% occur a single time. 8% to 10% of the sample is held by the ten biggest clonotypes.

V and J are trimmed by 4 bases and 6 bases, and the gene matches miss 3 bases of the junction. The germline V gene specifies KGHSH as CDR1 and LQKENI as CDR2. The CDR3 contains 13 residues, cysteine and phenylalanine counted. Just the 39-base CDR3 DNA is kept, in frame starting at base 1. The same data also went into a second study, on T cells in Graves' hyperthyroidism and ophthalmopathy. From that second study: Stable Graves' hyperthyroidism was defined as the absence of progression to ophthalmopathy over 18 months of follow-up. Hyperthyroidism patients were aged 18 to 65 years and newly diagnosed, with disease duration of less than 2 months. Patients with uncontrolled infections, other autoimmune diseases, pregnancy or lactation were excluded. Clinical symptoms, serum thyroxine and TRAb, thyroid ultrasound, and orbital computed tomography formed the basis for the diagnoses. The TCR CDR3 was subjected to a first round of RT-PCR using the HTBI primer set and the Qiagen OneStep RT-PCR kit. Most expanded thyroid clonotypes (frequency above 0.001) were also detected in blood, suggesting blood repertoires may reflect thyroid immune responses. A model built on a 13 V-J signature distinguished ophthalmopathy from stable hyperthyroidism, reaching 87.88% sensitivity and 81% to 83% specificity in cross-validation and 80%/75% in testing. In validation, the model predicted progression to ophthalmopathy a median of about 6.8 months before onset, with 70% to 71% sensitivity and more than 72% specificity. To identify distinguishing TCR V-J signatures, a discovery cohort of 90 to 100 patients was used, comprising some 45 with Graves' ophthalmopathy and 57 with stable Graves' hyperthyroidism. An independent validation cohort of 18 to 20 hyperthyroidism patients and about 16 patients who later progressed to ophthalmopathy tested prospective prediction of ophthalmopathy. The approximately 100 discovery patients were divided at random into training and test sets in a 7:3 ratio. In roughly six Graves' hyperthyroidism patients, the study also compared T-cell repertoires from thyroid tissue with T-cell repertoires from blood. After blood sampling, hyperthyroidism patients were treated with methimazole at a starting dose of 30 mg daily, and ophthalmopathy patients were treated with high-dose intravenous methylprednisolone. The libraries were constructed in a second round of multiplex PCR and then size-selected and purified. Paired-end sequencing of the libraries was performed with 100 bp reads on an Illumina HiSeq2000. SOAPnuke was used to process the raw data, with reads discarded if the reads contained adapters or uncalled bases, had a mean Phred below 15, or lacked an exact constant-primer or identifier match. High-quality paired reads were merged with COPE v1.2.5, and unique nucleotide sequences were defined as clonotypes. Clonotypes were aligned to IMGT TRBV, TRBD and TRBJ reference segments using MiTCR v1.1. Analysis was restricted to V-J combinations with a frequency above 0.0001, which covered about 99% of repertoires. A TCS score was defined as the ratio between F50 (clonal expansion) and ExV (chaos), using BLOSUM62-based TCRdist between CDR3 peptides within each V-J. Welch's t-statistics and random forest reduced roughly 540 V-J features to 10 to 15, which were used in a naive Bayes classifier (R e1071). Sample size was not statistically predetermined, and investigators were not blinded to group allocation. TCR Vbeta CDR3 sequencing of around 130 peripheral blood samples (43 ophthalmopathy, 70 to 85 hyperthyroidism and roughly 17 progressor patients) is reported in the paper.

Sample: peripheral blood mononuclear cells (PBMCs), taken at new diagnosis, from a patient treated with antithyroid drugs. This sequence was found in a young woman with Graves disease. Donor details come from another sample of the same person, matched by shared clones. The rearranged chain carries TRBV18 and TRBJ1-2; 9 bases in between match TRBD1. The CDR3 reads CASSLRQGDGYTF. The nucleotide sequence reads as follows: TGTGCCAGCTCACTACGACAGGGGGATGGCTACACCTTC.